This TCR beta chain emerged from a study of somatic mutations in cytotoxic T cells in rheumatoid arthritis. Study context: Certain T-cell populations stained with V beta antibodies were FACS-sorted to nearly 100% purity, and V beta1+ cells were TCRB-sequenced.

Only in-frame clones appear in the TCRdb table, and some are missing; sequencing was by immunoSEQ multiplex PCR. Among fewer than 13,000 clones, around 75% were seen once, and the ten largest hold about 40%. This clone was seen a few times. CDR3 length: 15 residues. The V gene lost 0 bases and the J gene lost 5 bases, with 14 bases spanning the gap. Germline CDR1 reads SGDLS; CDR2 reads YYNGEE. Sequences were obtained from CD8+ T cells sorted from blood. The rearrangement uses TRBV9 and TRBJ2-5; D remains ambiguous. The receptor comes from a man in his fifties or sixties in good health. The CDR3 nucleotides read TGTGCCAGCAGCGTAGCAGGCTCACAACTCGAGACCCAGTACTTC. Residues: CASSVAGSQLETQYF.